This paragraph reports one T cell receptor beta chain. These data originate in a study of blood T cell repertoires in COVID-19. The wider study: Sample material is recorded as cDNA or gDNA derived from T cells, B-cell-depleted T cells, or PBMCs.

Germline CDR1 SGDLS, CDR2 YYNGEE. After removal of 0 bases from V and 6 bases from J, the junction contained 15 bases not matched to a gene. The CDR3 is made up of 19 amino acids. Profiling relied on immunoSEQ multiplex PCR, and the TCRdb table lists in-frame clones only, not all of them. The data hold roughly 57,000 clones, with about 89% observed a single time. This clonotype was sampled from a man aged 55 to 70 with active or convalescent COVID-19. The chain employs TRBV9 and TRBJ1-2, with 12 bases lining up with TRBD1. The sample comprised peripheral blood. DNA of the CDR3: TGTGCCAGCAGCGTAGTGCCAGAAAGCCCGGGACAGGGGGCTAATGGCTACACCTTC. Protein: CASSVVPESPGQGANGYTF. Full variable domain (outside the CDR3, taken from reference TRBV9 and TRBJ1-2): DSGVTQTPKHLITATGQRVTLRCSPRSGDLSVYWYQQSLDQGLQFLIQYYNGEERAKGNILERFSAQQFPDLHSELNLSSLELGDSALYFCASSVVPESPGQGANGYTFGSGTRLTVV.